A selection of T cell receptor beta chains follows, all from one sample in a study of blood T cell repertoires in COVID-19. TCRdb's table, derived via immunoSEQ multiplex PCR, lists solely in-frame clones and lacks some. The table lists about 210,000 clones, 83% of them singletons, with around 2.3% in the top ten. Sequences were obtained from peripheral blood. Source of these receptors: a woman between 40 and 55 years old with active or convalescent COVID-19. The CDR3 runs from the conserved cysteine through the conserved F or W. D genes are given only for firm matches. A row's size may be missing; if present it is once, few, many or a size class.

d_gene: -
v_gene: TRBV6-2/TRBV6-3
abundance: -
j_gene: TRBJ2-1
CDR3nt: TGTGCCAGCAGTTACTCTGCGGGTCTTGAGCAGTTCTTC
CDR3aa: CASSYSAGLEQFF

d_gene: -
v_gene: TRBV7-6
abundance: -
j_gene: TRBJ2-7
CDR3nt: TGTGCCAGCAGCTTAGTTCAGGGTAGCTCCTACGAGCAGTACTTC
CDR3aa: CASSLVQGSSYEQYF

d_gene: TRBD1
v_gene: TRBV4-3
abundance: once
j_gene: TRBJ2-3
CDR3nt: TGCGCCAGCAGCTTAGGACAGGGGGCTTTTACGCAGTATTTT
CDR3aa: CASSLGQGAFTQYF

d_gene: TRBD2
v_gene: TRBV4-1
abundance: once
j_gene: TRBJ2-2
CDR3nt: TGCGCCAGCAGCCAAGACGGGTTCGGGACTAGTCGTTTGCGGGCCGGGGAGCTGTTTTTT
CDR3aa: CASSQDGFGTSRLRAGELFF

d_gene: -
v_gene: TRBV7-3
abundance: -
j_gene: TRBJ2-3
CDR3nt: TGTGCCAGCAGCCCCGGGGGAAGCACAGATACGCAGTATTTT
CDR3aa: CASSPGGSTDTQYF

d_gene: TRBD1
v_gene: TRBV6-6
abundance: -
j_gene: TRBJ1-1
CDR3nt: TGTGCCAGCAGTTACGGGACAGTCGGCACTGAAGCTTTCTTT
CDR3aa: CASSYGTVGTEAFF

d_gene: -
v_gene: TRBV7-8
abundance: -
j_gene: TRBJ1-2
CDR3nt: TGTGCCAGCAGCCCGACTCCGTCCTATGGCTACACCTTC
CDR3aa: CASSPTPSYGYTF

d_gene: -
v_gene: TRBV24-1
abundance: -
j_gene: TRBJ2-1
CDR3nt: TGTGCCACCAGTGACCCGACTGGGGGGAGCTACAATGAGCAGTTCTTC
CDR3aa: CATSDPTGGSYNEQFF

d_gene: -
v_gene: TRBV7-8
abundance: -
j_gene: TRBJ1-2
CDR3nt: TGTGCCAGCAGCTTAGTCGCCGGGAACTATGGCTACACCTTC
CDR3aa: CASSLVAGNYGYTF

d_gene: -
v_gene: TRBV13
abundance: -
j_gene: TRBJ1-2
CDR3nt: TGTGCCAGCAGCCAAGATGGACAGATTTCCTATGGCTACACCTTC
CDR3aa: CASSQDGQISYGYTF

d_gene: -
v_gene: TRBV6-1
abundance: -
j_gene: TRBJ1-1
CDR3nt: TGTGCCAGCAGTGAATTCAGTCAGATGAACACTGAAGCTTTCTTT
CDR3aa: CASSEFSQMNTEAFF

d_gene: -
v_gene: TRBV20-1
abundance: -
j_gene: TRBJ2-3
CDR3nt: TGCAGTGCTCCCCGAGGGGATACGCAGTATTTT
CDR3aa: CSAPRGDTQYF

d_gene: TRBD1
v_gene: TRBV4-2
abundance: once
j_gene: TRBJ1-5
CDR3nt: TGTGCCAGCAGCCAACAGGGGGTAAGCAATCAGCCCCAGCATTTT
CDR3aa: CASSQQGVSNQPQHF

d_gene: -
v_gene: TRBV24-1
abundance: -
j_gene: TRBJ2-2
CDR3nt: TGTGCCACCAGTGATTTGAAGGGGTGGGACACCGGGGAGCTGTTTTTT
CDR3aa: CATSDLKGWDTGELFF

d_gene: -
v_gene: TRBV6-6
abundance: -
j_gene: TRBJ1-6
CDR3nt: TGTGCCAGCATGGCGAGGGCCCATAATTCACCCCTCCACTTT
CDR3aa: CASMARAHNSPLHF

d_gene: -
v_gene: TRBV7-3
abundance: many
j_gene: TRBJ2-2
CDR3nt: TGTGCCAGCAGCGAGGGATCCGGGGAGCTGTTTTTT
CDR3aa: CASSEGSGELFF

d_gene: TRBD2
v_gene: TRBV4-2
abundance: -
j_gene: TRBJ2-7
CDR3nt: TGTGCCAGCAGCCAGGGTACTAGCGGCCTACGCTACGAGCAGTACTTC
CDR3aa: CASSQGTSGLRYEQYF

d_gene: -
v_gene: TRBV5-6
abundance: -
j_gene: TRBJ1-1
CDR3nt: TGTGCCAGCAGCTTAGGGGAGGGGGAAGCTTTCTTT
CDR3aa: CASSLGEGEAFF

d_gene: -
v_gene: TRBV27
abundance: once
j_gene: TRBJ2-7
CDR3nt: TGTGCCAGCAGAAGGACAGCCAATTACGAGCAGTACTTC
CDR3aa: CASRRTANYEQYF

d_gene: -
v_gene: TRBV4-1
abundance: -
j_gene: TRBJ1-4
CDR3nt: TGCGCCAGCAGCCAAGGTCCGGGGGCTAATGAAAAACTGTTTTTT
CDR3aa: CASSQGPGANEKLFF

d_gene: TRBD2
v_gene: TRBV12-5
abundance: few
j_gene: TRBJ2-1
CDR3nt: TGTGCTAGTGGTCCCGCCGGGAGGGCCTCTTACAATGAGCAGTTCTTC
CDR3aa: CASGPAGRASYNEQFF

d_gene: TRBD1
v_gene: TRBV19
abundance: -
j_gene: TRBJ1-3
CDR3nt: TGTGCCAGTATCCCAGGCGGGACAGGGGGAAACACCATATATTTT
CDR3aa: CASIPGGTGGNTIYF

d_gene: -
v_gene: TRBV6-5
abundance: -
j_gene: TRBJ2-1
CDR3nt: TGTGCCAGCAGTTACTCCCTAAGAGGGTTACAGTTCTTC
CDR3aa: CASSYSLRGLQFF

d_gene: TRBD2
v_gene: TRBV7-6
abundance: -
j_gene: TRBJ2-1
CDR3nt: TGTGCCAGCAGCTTGGCGGCCAGGATAGCGGGAAACAATGAGCAGTTCTTC
CDR3aa: CASSLAARIAGNNEQFF

d_gene: -
v_gene: TRBV6-5
abundance: -
j_gene: TRBJ1-5
CDR3nt: TGTGCCAGCTCAATGACTACAAATCAGCCCCAGCATTTT
CDR3aa: CASSMTTNQPQHF

d_gene: TRBD1
v_gene: TRBV5-1
abundance: -
j_gene: TRBJ1-1
CDR3nt: TGCGCCAGCAGCTGGACAGGGGGCAGGGTGGACACTGAAGCTTTCTTT
CDR3aa: CASSWTGGRVDTEAFF

d_gene: -
v_gene: TRBV19
abundance: -
j_gene: TRBJ2-5
CDR3nt: TGTGCCAGTAGTATAGACCCAAACCAAGAGACCCAGTACTTC
CDR3aa: CASSIDPNQETQYF

d_gene: -
v_gene: TRBV2
abundance: -
j_gene: TRBJ1-5
CDR3nt: TGTGCCAGCAGTCTTCAGGGAGGTCCTAGCAATCAGCCCCAGCATTTT
CDR3aa: CASSLQGGPSNQPQHF

d_gene: -
v_gene: TRBV6-2/TRBV6-3
abundance: -
j_gene: TRBJ1-2
CDR3nt: TGTGCCAGCAGCGACGTCACAGTGGGCTACACCTTC
CDR3aa: CASSDVTVGYTF

d_gene: -
v_gene: TRBV10-1
abundance: -
j_gene: TRBJ1-2
CDR3nt: TGCGCCAGCAGTGAGAGGGGGTTCTATGGCTACACCTTC
CDR3aa: CASSERGFYGYTF

d_gene: TRBD1
v_gene: TRBV5-1
abundance: -
j_gene: TRBJ2-3
CDR3nt: TGCGCCAGCCGGACAGGACAGGGTGAGGATACGCAGTATTTT
CDR3aa: CASRTGQGEDTQYF

d_gene: -
v_gene: TRBV30
abundance: -
j_gene: TRBJ1-5
CDR3nt: TGTGCCTGGAGTGTATCACAGGGTGGGATCTATAGCAATCAGCCCCAGCATTTT
CDR3aa: CAWSVSQGGIYSNQPQHF

d_gene: TRBD1
v_gene: TRBV28
abundance: -
j_gene: TRBJ1-5
CDR3nt: TGTGCCAGCGACAGGGGCAATCAGCCCCAGCATTTT
CDR3aa: CASDRGNQPQHF

d_gene: -
v_gene: TRBV6-6
abundance: once
j_gene: TRBJ2-7
CDR3nt: TGTGCCAGCAGTTTACAGGTTACCCACGAGCAGTACTTC
CDR3aa: CASSLQVTHEQYF

d_gene: -
v_gene: TRBV6-5
abundance: -
j_gene: TRBJ2-7
CDR3nt: TGTGCCAGCAGCCTCCCTACCTACGAGCAGTACTTC
CDR3aa: CASSLPTYEQYF

d_gene: TRBD1
v_gene: TRBV5-1
abundance: few
j_gene: TRBJ2-3
CDR3nt: TGCGCCAGCAGCTCGGGGACAGAGACACGCACAGATACGCAGTATTTT
CDR3aa: CASSSGTETRTDTQYF

d_gene: TRBD1
v_gene: TRBV4-1
abundance: few
j_gene: TRBJ1-6
CDR3nt: TGCGCCAGCAGCCAAGCCGACAGGGAAAATTCACCCCTCCACTTT
CDR3aa: CASSQADRENSPLHF

d_gene: TRBD1
v_gene: TRBV19
abundance: -
j_gene: TRBJ1-4
CDR3nt: TGTGCCAGTAGTATAAGCGGGACAGGGGTTGAAAAACTGTTTTTT
CDR3aa: CASSISGTGVEKLFF

d_gene: -
v_gene: TRBV2
abundance: -
j_gene: TRBJ2-3
CDR3nt: TGTGCCAGCAGTGAAGCGCTTGGGGGGGGCCGTAAGGCAGATACGCAGTATTTT
CDR3aa: CASSEALGGGRKADTQYF

d_gene: TRBD2
v_gene: TRBV6-5
abundance: -
j_gene: TRBJ2-3
CDR3nt: TGTGCCAGCCTCTTAGCGGGGAGCACAGATACGCAGTATTTT
CDR3aa: CASLLAGSTDTQYF

d_gene: -
v_gene: TRBV11-2
abundance: few
j_gene: TRBJ1-2
CDR3nt: TGTGCCAGCAGCTCACGCCCCTCTGTGGCGGGGGGCTATGGCTACACCTTC
CDR3aa: CASSSRPSVAGGYGYTF

d_gene: -
v_gene: TRBV13
abundance: -
j_gene: TRBJ1-3
CDR3nt: TGTGCCAGCAGCTCCCGTCGGGGGTCTGGAAACACCATATATTTT
CDR3aa: CASSSRRGSGNTIYF

d_gene: TRBD2
v_gene: TRBV2
abundance: -
j_gene: TRBJ2-3
CDR3nt: TGTGCCAGCAGCCGGGACTACAATTCAGATACGCAGTATTTT
CDR3aa: CASSRDYNSDTQYF

d_gene: TRBD1
v_gene: TRBV7-6
abundance: -
j_gene: TRBJ2-7
CDR3nt: TGTGCCAGCAGCTTAGTCGGACAGGGCGAGCAGTACTTC
CDR3aa: CASSLVGQGEQYF

d_gene: -
v_gene: TRBV7-2
abundance: -
j_gene: TRBJ1-6
CDR3nt: TGTGCCAGCAGCAAGGGGGGGAACCTTAATTCACCCCTCCACTTT
CDR3aa: CASSKGGNLNSPLHF

d_gene: TRBD1
v_gene: TRBV13
abundance: -
j_gene: TRBJ2-5
CDR3nt: TGTGCCAGCCGAATGGCGGGACAGGGGAAGGAGACCCAGTACTTC
CDR3aa: CASRMAGQGKETQYF

d_gene: TRBD2
v_gene: TRBV30
abundance: -
j_gene: TRBJ2-1
CDR3nt: TGTGCCTGGAGTGTAAGGCTAGCGGGGGCCAATGAGCAGTTCTTC
CDR3aa: CAWSVRLAGANEQFF

d_gene: -
v_gene: TRBV3-1/TRBV3-2
abundance: -
j_gene: TRBJ2-7
CDR3nt: TGTGCCAGCAGCCAAGACGAAAGTGGACGGACAACCTACGAGCAGTACTTC
CDR3aa: CASSQDESGRTTYEQYF

d_gene: TRBD1
v_gene: TRBV10-2
abundance: -
j_gene: TRBJ1-2
CDR3nt: TGCGCCAGCAGGGACAGGGGGCTCTATGGCTACACCTTC
CDR3aa: CASRDRGLYGYTF

d_gene: -
v_gene: TRBV12-3/TRBV12-4
abundance: -
j_gene: TRBJ1-1
CDR3nt: TGTGCCAGCAGTTTCGCGGGCGTGTCAAGGGCTTTCTTT
CDR3aa: CASSFAGVSRAFF

d_gene: -
v_gene: TRBV15
abundance: -
j_gene: TRBJ2-7
CDR3nt: TGTGCCACCAGCAGAGACAGGGTTTTAGCCTACGAGCAGTACTTC
CDR3aa: CATSRDRVLAYEQYF

d_gene: -
v_gene: TRBV6-5
abundance: once
j_gene: TRBJ2-3
CDR3nt: TGTGCCAGCAGTCCTACCATAACGAGAGATACGCAGTATTTT
CDR3aa: CASSPTITRDTQYF

d_gene: -
v_gene: TRBV4-3
abundance: once
j_gene: TRBJ1-1
CDR3nt: TGCGCCAGCAGCCAAGATGGGGGGGTAACACCGGCCACTGAAGCTTTCTTT
CDR3aa: CASSQDGGVTPATEAFF

d_gene: TRBD1
v_gene: TRBV6-5
abundance: -
j_gene: TRBJ1-1
CDR3nt: TGTGCCAGCAGGTCAGCAGGGGGCACTGAAGCTTTCTTT
CDR3aa: CASRSAGGTEAFF